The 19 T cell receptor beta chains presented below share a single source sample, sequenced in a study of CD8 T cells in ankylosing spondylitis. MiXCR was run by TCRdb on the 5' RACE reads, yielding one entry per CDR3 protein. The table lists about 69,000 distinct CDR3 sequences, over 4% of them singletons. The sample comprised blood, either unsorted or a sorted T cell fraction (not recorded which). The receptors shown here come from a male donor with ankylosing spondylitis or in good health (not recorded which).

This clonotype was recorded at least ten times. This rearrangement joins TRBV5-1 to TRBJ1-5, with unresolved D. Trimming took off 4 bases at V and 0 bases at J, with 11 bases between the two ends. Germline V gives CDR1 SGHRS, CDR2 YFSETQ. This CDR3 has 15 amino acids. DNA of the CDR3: TGCGCCAGCAGCCCTATATGGGGTAGCAATCAGCCCCAGCATTTT. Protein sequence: CASSPIWGSNQPQHF.

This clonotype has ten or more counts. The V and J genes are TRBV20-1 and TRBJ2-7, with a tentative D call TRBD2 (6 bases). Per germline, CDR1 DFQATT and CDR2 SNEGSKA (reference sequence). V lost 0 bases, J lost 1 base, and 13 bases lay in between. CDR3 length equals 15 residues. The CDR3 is CSARDGGTRSYEQYF. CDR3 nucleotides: TGCAGTGCTAGAGATGGGGGGACTCGGTCCTACGAGCAGTACTTC.

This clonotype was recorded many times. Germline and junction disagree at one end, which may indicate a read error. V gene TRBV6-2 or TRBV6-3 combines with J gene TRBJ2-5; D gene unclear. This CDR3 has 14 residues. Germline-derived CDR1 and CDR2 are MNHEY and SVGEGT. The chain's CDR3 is CASSYSGSMETQYF. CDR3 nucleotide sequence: TGTGCCAGCAGCTACTCCGGGTCAATGGAGACCCAGTACTTC.

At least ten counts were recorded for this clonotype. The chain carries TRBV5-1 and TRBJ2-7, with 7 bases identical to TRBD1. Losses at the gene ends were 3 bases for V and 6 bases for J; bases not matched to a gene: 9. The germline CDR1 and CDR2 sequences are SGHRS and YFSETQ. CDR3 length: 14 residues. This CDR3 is CASSWDSRGSEQYF. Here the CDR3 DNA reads TGCGCCAGCAGCTGGGACAGCAGAGGGAGCGAGCAGTACTTC. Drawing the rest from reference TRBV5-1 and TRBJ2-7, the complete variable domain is KAGVTQTPRYLIKTRGQQVTLSCSPISGHRSVSWYQQTPGQGLQFLFEYFSETQRNKGNFPGRFSGRQFSNSRSEMNVSTLELGDSALYLCASSWDSRGSEQYFGPGTRLTVT.

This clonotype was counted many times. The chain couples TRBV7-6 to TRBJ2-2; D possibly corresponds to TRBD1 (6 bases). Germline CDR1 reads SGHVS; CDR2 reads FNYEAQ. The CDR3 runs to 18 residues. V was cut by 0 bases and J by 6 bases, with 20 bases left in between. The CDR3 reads CASSLARGSLRSAGELFF. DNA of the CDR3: TGTGCCAGCAGCTTAGCCAGGGGTAGTCTCAGGTCGGCCGGGGAGCTGTTTTTT. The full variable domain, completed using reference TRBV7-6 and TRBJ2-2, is GAGVSQSPRYKVTKRGQDVALRCDPISGHVSLYWYRQALGQGPEFLTYFNYEAQQDKSGLPNDRFSAERPEGSISTLTIQRTEQRDSAMYRCASSLARGSLRSAGELFFGEGSRLTVL.

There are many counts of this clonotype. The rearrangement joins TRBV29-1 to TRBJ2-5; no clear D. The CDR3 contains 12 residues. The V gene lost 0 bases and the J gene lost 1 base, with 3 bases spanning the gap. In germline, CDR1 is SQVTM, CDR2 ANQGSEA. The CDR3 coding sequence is TGCAGCGTTGAAGATTTCCAAGAGACCCAGTACTTC. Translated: CSVEDFQETQYF.

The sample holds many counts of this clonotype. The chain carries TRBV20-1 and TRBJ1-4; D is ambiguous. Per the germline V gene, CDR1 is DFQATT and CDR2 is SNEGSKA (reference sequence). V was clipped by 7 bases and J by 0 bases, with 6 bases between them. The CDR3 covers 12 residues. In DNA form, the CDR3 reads TGCAGTGTATCTTCAACTAATGAAAAACTGTTTTTT. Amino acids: CSVSSTNEKLFF.

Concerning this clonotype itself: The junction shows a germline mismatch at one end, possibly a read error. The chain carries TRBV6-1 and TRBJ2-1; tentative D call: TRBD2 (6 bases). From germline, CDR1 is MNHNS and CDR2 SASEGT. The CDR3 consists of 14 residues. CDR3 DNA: TGTACCAGCAGTGAAGCTTGGAGGGTCAATGAGCAGTTCTTC. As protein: CTSSEAWRVNEQFF.

The CDR3 spells CASSELSDGLIYGYTF. CDR3 DNA sequence: TGTGCCAGCAGTGAATTGTCTGACGGGCTAATCTATGGCTACACCTTC. The V call is TRBV6-1, the J call TRBJ1-2; D is unclear. The germline V and J ends were trimmed by 2 bases and 4 bases, with 17 bases remaining between them. Per the germline V gene, CDR1 is MNHNS and CDR2 is SASEGT. The CDR3 has 16 residues.

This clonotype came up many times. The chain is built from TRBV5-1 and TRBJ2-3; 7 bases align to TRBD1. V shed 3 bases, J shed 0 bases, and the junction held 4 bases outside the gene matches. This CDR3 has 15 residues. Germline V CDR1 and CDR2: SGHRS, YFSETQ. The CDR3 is CASSSQGQSTDTQYF. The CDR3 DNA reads TGCGCCAGCAGCTCACAGGGACAGAGCACAGATACGCAGTATTTT.

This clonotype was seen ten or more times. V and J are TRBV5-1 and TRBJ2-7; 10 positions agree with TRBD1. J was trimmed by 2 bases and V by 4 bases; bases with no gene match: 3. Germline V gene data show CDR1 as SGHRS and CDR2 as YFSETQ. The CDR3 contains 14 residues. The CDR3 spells CASSIGQGAYEQYF. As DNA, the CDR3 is TGCGCCAGCAGCATAGGACAGGGGGCCTACGAGCAGTACTTC.

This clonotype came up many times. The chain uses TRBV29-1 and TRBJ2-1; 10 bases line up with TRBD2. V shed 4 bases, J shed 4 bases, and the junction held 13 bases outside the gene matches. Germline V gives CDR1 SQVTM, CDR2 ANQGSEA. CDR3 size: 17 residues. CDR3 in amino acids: CSVGGLAGAPGYNEQFF. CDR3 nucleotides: TGCAGCGTTGGCGGCCTAGCGGGGGCCCCGGGTTACAATGAGCAGTTCTTC.

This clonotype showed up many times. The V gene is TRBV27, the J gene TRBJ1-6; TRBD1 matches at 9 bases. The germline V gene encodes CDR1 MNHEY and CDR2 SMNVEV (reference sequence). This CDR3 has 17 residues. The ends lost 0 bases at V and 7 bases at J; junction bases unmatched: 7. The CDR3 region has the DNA TGTGCCAGCAGTTTATCGTTCCCCGGGACAGGGAATTCACCCCTCCACTTT. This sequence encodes CASSLSFPGTGNSPLHF.

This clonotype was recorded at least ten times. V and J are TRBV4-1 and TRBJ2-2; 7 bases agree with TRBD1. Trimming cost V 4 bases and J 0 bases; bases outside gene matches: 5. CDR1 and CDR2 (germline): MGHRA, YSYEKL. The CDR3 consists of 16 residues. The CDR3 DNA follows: TGCGCCAGCAGCCGCGGACAGGAACCGAACACCGGGGAGCTGTTTTTT. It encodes CASSRGQEPNTGELFF.

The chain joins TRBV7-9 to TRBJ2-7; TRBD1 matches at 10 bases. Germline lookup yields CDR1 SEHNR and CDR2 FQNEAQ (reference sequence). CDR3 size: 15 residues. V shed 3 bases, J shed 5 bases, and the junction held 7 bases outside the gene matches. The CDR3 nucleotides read TGTGCCAGCAGCTTCACCGGGACAGGGGTGGACGAGCAGTACTTC. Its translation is CASSFTGTGVDEQYF. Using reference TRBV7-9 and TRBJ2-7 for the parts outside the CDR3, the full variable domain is DTGVSQNPRHKITKRGQNVTFRCDPISEHNRLYWYRQTLGQGPEFLTYFQNEAQLEKSRLLSDRFSAERPKGSFSTLEIQRTEQGDSAMYLCASSFTGTGVDEQYFGPGTRLTVT.

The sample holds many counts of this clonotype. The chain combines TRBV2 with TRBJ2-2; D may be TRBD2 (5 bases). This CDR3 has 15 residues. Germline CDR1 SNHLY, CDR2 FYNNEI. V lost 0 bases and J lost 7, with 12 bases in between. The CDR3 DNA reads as TGTGCCAGCAGTGAAGCTTTTACGGGGTTCGGGGAGCTGTTTTTT. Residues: CASSEAFTGFGELFF.

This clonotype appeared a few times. As DNA, the CDR3 is TGTGCCAGCAGCTCGACGGGACAGGGCTGGCATGAGCAGTTCTTC. The encoded protein is CASSSTGQGWHEQFF. The chain carries TRBV7-2 and TRBJ2-1; 9 bases line up with TRBD1. The germline CDR1 and CDR2 sequences are SGHTA and FQGNSA. V shed 4 bases, J shed 8 bases, and the junction held 9 bases outside the gene matches. The CDR3 consists of 15 residues.

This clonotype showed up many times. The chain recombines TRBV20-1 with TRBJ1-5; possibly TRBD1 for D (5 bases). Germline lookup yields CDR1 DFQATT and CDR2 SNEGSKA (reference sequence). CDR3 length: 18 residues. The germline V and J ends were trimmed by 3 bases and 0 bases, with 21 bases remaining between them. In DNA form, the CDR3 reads TGCAGTGCTAGCAGTCCGGGGTTGGGACTCAGTAGCAATCAGCCCCAGCATTTT. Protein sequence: CSASSPGLGLSSNQPQHF.

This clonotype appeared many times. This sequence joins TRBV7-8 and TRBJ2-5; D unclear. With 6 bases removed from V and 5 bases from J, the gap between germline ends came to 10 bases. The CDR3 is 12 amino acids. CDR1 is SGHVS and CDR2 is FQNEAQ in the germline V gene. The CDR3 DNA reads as TGTGCCAGCAGTCTAGTATCGGAGACCCAGTACTTC. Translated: CASSLVSETQYF.